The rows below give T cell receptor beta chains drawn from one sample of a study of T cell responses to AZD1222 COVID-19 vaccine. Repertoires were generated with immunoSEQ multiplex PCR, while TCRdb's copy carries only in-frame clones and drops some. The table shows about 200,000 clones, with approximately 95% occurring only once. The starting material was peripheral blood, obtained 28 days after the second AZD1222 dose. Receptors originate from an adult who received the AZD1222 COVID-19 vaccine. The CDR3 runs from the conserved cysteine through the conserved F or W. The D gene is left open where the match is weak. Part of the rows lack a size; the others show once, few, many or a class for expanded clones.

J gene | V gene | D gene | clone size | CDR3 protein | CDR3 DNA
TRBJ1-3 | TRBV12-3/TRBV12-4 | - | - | CASSRTAGNTIYF | TGTGCCAGCAGTCGGACCGCTGGAAACACCATATATTTT
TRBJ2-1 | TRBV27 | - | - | CASTIAGGSGHEQFF | TGTGCCAGCACTATCGCCGGGGGCTCGGGGCATGAGCAGTTCTTC
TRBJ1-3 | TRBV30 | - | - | CAWSEGITGATIYF | TGTGCCTGGAGTGAAGGGATTACGGGGGCCACCATATATTTT
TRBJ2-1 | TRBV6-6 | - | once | CATWSSYNEQFF | TGTGCCACCTGGAGCTCCTACAATGAGCAGTTCTTC
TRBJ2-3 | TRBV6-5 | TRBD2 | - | CAMLNPGGDTQYF | TGTGCCATGTTAAACCCGGGAGGAGATACGCAGTATTTT
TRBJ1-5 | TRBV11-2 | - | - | CASSLGGGQPQHF | TGTGCCAGCAGCTTGGGGGGAGGCCAGCCCCAGCATTTT
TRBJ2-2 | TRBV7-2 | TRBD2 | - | CASSLAPGTSGGAEVGELFF | TGTGCCAGCAGCTTAGCGCCTGGGACTAGCGGGGGGGCCGAAGTCGGGGAGCTGTTTTTT
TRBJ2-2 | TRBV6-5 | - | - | CASRRTANTGELFF | TGTGCCAGCCGGCGGACAGCGAACACCGGGGAGCTGTTTTTT
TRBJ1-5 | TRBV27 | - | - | CASSSIHSYSNQPQHF | TGTGCCAGCAGTTCCATACACTCGTATAGCAATCAGCCCCAGCATTTT
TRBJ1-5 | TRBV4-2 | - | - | CASSQDTATPNRPQHF | TGTGCCAGCAGCCAAGATACAGCCACCCCGAATCGGCCCCAGCATTTT
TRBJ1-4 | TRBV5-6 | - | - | CASSFQGPNEKLFF | TGTGCCAGCAGCTTCCAGGGGCCTAATGAAAAACTGTTTTTT
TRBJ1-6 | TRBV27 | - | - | CLPDTDNSPLHF | TGCCTCCCGGACACCGATAATTCACCCCTCCACTTT
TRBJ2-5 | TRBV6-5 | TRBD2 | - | CASSYSSGALQETQYF | TGTGCCAGCAGTTACTCGAGCGGGGCCCTTCAAGAGACCCAGTACTTC
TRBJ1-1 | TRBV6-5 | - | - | CASSVTLNTEAFF | TGTGCCAGCAGCGTGACACTGAACACTGAAGCTTTCTTT
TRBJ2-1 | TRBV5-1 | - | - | CASSLPRSYNEQFF | TGCGCCAGCAGCTTGCCCAGGTCATACAATGAGCAGTTCTTC
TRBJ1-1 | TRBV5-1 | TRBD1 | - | CASNPEGAMNTEAFF | TGCGCCAGCAACCCGGAGGGGGCCATGAACACTGAAGCTTTCTTT
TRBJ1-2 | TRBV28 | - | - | CASSLAYGYTF | TGTGCCAGCAGTTTGGCTTATGGCTACACCTTC
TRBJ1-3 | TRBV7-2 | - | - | CASTLVDIDSGNTIYF | TGTGCCAGCACCTTAGTGGACATCGACTCTGGAAACACCATATATTTT
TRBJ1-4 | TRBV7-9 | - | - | CASSPTGRNEKLFF | TGTGCCAGCAGCCCGACAGGTAGAAATGAAAAACTGTTTTTT
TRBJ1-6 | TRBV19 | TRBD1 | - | CASSIAGGGSPLHF | TGTGCCAGTAGTATCGCAGGGGGGGGCTCACCCCTCCACTTT
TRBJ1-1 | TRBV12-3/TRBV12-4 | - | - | CASRWDTEAFF | TGTGCCAGCAGATGGGACACCGAAGCTTTCTTT
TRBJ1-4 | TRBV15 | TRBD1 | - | CATCRDRGDEKLFF | TGTGCCACCTGCCGGGACAGGGGGGATGAAAAACTGTTTTTT
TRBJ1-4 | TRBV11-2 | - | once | CASSLGGGHEKLFF | TGTGCCAGCAGCTTAGGAGGGGGTCACGAAAAACTGTTTTTT
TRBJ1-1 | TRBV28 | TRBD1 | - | CASSSDRGRYTEAFF | TGTGCCAGCAGTTCCGACAGGGGGCGATACACTGAAGCTTTCTTT
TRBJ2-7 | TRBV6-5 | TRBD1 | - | CASRSPGTASYEQYF | TGTGCCAGCAGAAGCCCCGGGACAGCTTCCTACGAGCAGTACTTC
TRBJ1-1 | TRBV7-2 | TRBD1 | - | CASSTYRGMNTEAFF | TGTGCCAGCAGCACGTACAGGGGAATGAACACTGAAGCTTTCTTT